Below are 23 T cell receptor beta chains sequenced from a single sample in a study of blood T cell repertoires in COVID-19. Clones were read by immunoSEQ multiplex PCR, and TCRdb kept only the in-frame ones, dropping some. The sample lists 120,000 to 150,000 clones; approximately 80% were seen once. Sequencing was done on a sample of peripheral blood. The receptors were gathered from a human donor in a cohort sampled during active COVID-19.

The rearrangement uses TRBV24-1 and TRBJ1-1; 9 positions agree with TRBD1. The trim removed 4 bases at V and 5 bases at J, leaving 7 bases unmatched. The V gene's germline CDR1 is KGHDR and CDR2 SFDVKD. The CDR3 loop spans 15 amino acids. CDR3 nucleotides: TGTGCCACCAGTGACCCTACAGGGGGCAAAACTGAAGCTTTCTTT. Its protein product is CATSDPTGGKTEAFF.

With respect to this clone: This same CDR3 is encoded by further DNA sequences in the sample. The chain recombines TRBV15 with TRBJ2-1; 11 positions match TRBD1. Germline values: CDR1 LNHNV, CDR2 YYDKDF (reference sequence). The CDR3 has 14 residues. The V gene end was trimmed by 3 bases and the J gene end by 7 bases; junction bases not matched to a gene: 2. Here the CDR3 DNA reads TGTGCCACCAGCAGGGACAGGGGGCCGAATGAGCAGTTCTTC. This gives the protein CATSRDRGPNEQFF.

The rearrangement joins TRBV30 to TRBJ2-4; D is possibly TRBD1 (5 bases). The germline gives CDR1 GTSNPN, CDR2 SVGIG (reference sequence). This CDR3 comprises 13 residues. Trimming stripped 2 bases from V and 8 bases from J, with 13 bases between. The CDR3 region has the DNA TGTGCCTGGAGTTTCAGGGAAGGGGACATTCAGTACTTC. It yields the protein CAWSFREGDIQYF.

The rearrangement uses TRBV19 and TRBJ1-2; 9 nucleotides align to TRBD1. The CDR3 runs 14 residues. V gave up 5 bases and J gave up 7 bases; unmatched junction bases: 8. CDR1 is LNHDA, CDR2 SQIVND, per germline (reference sequence). The CDR3 DNA is TGTGCCAGTAGTCCTCGGACAGGGGCGGTTGGCTACACCTTC. This codes for CASSPRTGAVGYTF.

This clone has a handful of counts. The chain carries TRBV2 and TRBJ1-2, with D tentatively TRBD1 (6 bases). Germline V gene sequence: CDR1 SNHLY, CDR2 FYNNEI. The CDR3 has 13 residues. The V and J ends lost 7 bases and 7 bases respectively, with 16 bases between them. CDR3 in amino acids: CASNADSRAGYTF. CDR3 DNA sequence: TGTGCCAGCAATGCGGACAGCAGGGCTGGCTACACCTTC.

This clone has only one observation. The genes are TRBV3-1 (or the pseudogene TRBV3-2) and TRBJ1-4; D possibly corresponds to TRBD1 (5 bases). CDR1 and CDR2 from the germline V gene are LGHDT and YNNKEL (reference sequence). The CDR3 is made up of 14 amino acids. V lost 4 bases and J 10 bases, leaving 16 bases between the germline ends. The chain's CDR3 is CASSPGLRGAKLFF. CDR3 sequence (DNA): TGTGCCAGCAGCCCAGGACTACGAGGGGCAAAACTGTTTTTT.

This clone turned up a few times. The V and J genes are TRBV19 and TRBJ2-2, with D possibly being TRBD1 (5 bases). Deletions cut 3 bases from V and 4 bases from J, with 9 bases between. Germline V CDR1 and CDR2: LNHDA, SQIVND (reference sequence). The CDR3 totals 14 residues. CDR3 in amino acids: CASSISRGTGELFF. CDR3 in DNA: TGTGCCAGTAGTATCAGTAGGGGCACCGGGGAGCTGTTTTTT.

This chain joins TRBV29-1 and TRBJ2-7, with 8 bases lining up with TRBD1. V was pared by 6 bases and J by 1 base, with 11 bases of the junction left unmatched. The V gene's germline CDR1 is SQVTM and CDR2 ANQGSEA. CDR3 length: 15 residues. The CDR3 DNA reads TGCAGCGTGGTACCCGGGACAGGAGCATCCTACGAGCAGTACTTC. This translates into CSVVPGTGASYEQYF.

The CDR3 nucleotides are TGTGCCAGCAGCTCGAGGGCCGGGGTCTCCACAGATACGCAGTATTTT. It codes for CASSSRAGVSTDTQYF. The rearrangement uses TRBV5-4 and TRBJ2-3, with D perhaps matching TRBD2 (5 bases). The V end lost 3 bases, the J end lost 2 bases, and 16 bases lay between the germline ends. The CDR3 spans 16 residues. Germline V gives CDR1 SGHNT, CDR2 YYREEE (reference sequence).

This chain uses TRBV18 with TRBJ2-3; TRBD1 might be the D (6 bases). This CDR3 spans 15 amino acids. Germline-derived CDR1 and CDR2 are KGHSH and LQKENI. Trimming stripped 5 bases from V and 1 base from J, with 13 bases between. The CDR3 region has the DNA TGTGCCAGCTCATCTCGCCCAGGGGGCACAGATACGCAGTATTTT. It codes for CASSSRPGGTDTQYF.

The chain couples TRBV5-1 to TRBJ2-7, with TRBD2 matching over 7 bases. From germline, CDR1 is SGHRS and CDR2 YFSETQ. The CDR3 loop spans 14 amino acids. J gave up 6 bases and V 0 bases, and 6 bases lay outside the gene matches. CDR3 nucleotides: TGCGCCAGCAGCTTGGAGGGAGGGCCTCGCGAGCAGTACTTC. This codes for CASSLEGGPREQYF.

The V call is TRBV3-1 (or the pseudogene TRBV3-2), the J call TRBJ2-7; 10 bases agree with TRBD2. Germline values: CDR1 LGHDT, CDR2 YNNKEL (reference sequence). The CDR3 runs to 14 residues. V shed 4 bases, J shed 5 bases, and the junction held 5 bases outside the gene matches. The CDR3 region is CASSLIAGGNEQYF. CDR3 coding DNA: TGTGCCAGCAGCCTAATAGCGGGAGGCAACGAGCAGTACTTC.

The chain carries TRBV7-3 and TRBJ2-1; TRBD2 matches 13 bases. J was trimmed by 9 bases and V by 1 base; bases with no gene match: 3. The germline CDR1 and CDR2 sequences are SGHTA and FQGTGA. The CDR3 contains 15 residues. The CDR3 spells CASSLNGLAGVEQFF. Here the CDR3 DNA reads TGTGCCAGCAGCTTAAACGGACTAGCGGGAGTTGAGCAGTTCTTC.

The J gene is TRBJ2-7, the V gene TRBV5-1; 13 bases align to TRBD2. The CDR3 has 16 amino acids. CDR1 is SGHRS, CDR2 YFSETQ, per germline. V was clipped by 2 bases and J by 3 bases; unmatched bases: 5. The CDR3 DNA reads TGCGCCAGCAGCTTAGGGACTAGCGGGGTTTACTACGAGCAGTACTTC. Translation: CASSLGTSGVYYEQYF.

In its sample, this clone was seen once. The chain is built from TRBV19 and TRBJ2-3, with D maybe TRBD2 (5 bases). V was pared by 7 bases and J by 5 bases, with 13 bases between. The CDR3 is 13 residues long. Germline loops: CDR1 LNHDA, CDR2 SQIVND (reference sequence). The CDR3 DNA follows: TGTGCCAGTACAGACGCCCGGGGAGATACGCAGTATTTT. Translated, it gives CASTDARGDTQYF.

V is TRBV11-3 and J is TRBJ1-2, with D tentatively TRBD1 (6 bases). The CDR3 spans 13 residues. The V gene lost 4 bases and the J gene lost 5 bases, with 11 bases spanning the gap. CDR1 SGHNT and CDR2 YENEEA come from the germline V gene. The CDR3: CASSSGEGYGYTF. The CDR3 DNA sequence: TGTGCCAGCAGCTCAGGGGAAGGGTATGGCTACACCTTC.

The chain has TRBV6-6 and TRBJ2-1; the D gene is possibly TRBD2 (6 bases). The CDR3 has 15 residues. CDR1 and CDR2 (germline): MNHNY, SVGAGI (reference sequence). V was pared by 7 bases and J by 4 bases, with 17 bases between. The CDR3 reads CASTHEGGFYNEQFF. CDR3 DNA sequence: TGTGCCAGCACCCACGAGGGAGGCTTTTACAATGAGCAGTTCTTC.

The rearrangement links TRBV27 to TRBJ1-4; 7 bases are a match to TRBD1. The V segment lost 5 bases and the J segment 8 bases; nucleotides outside the gene matches: 11. The germline gives CDR1 MNHEY, CDR2 SMNVEV (reference sequence). This CDR3 comprises 15 residues. The CDR3 reads CASSRLQGSVEKLFF. The CDR3 DNA follows: TGTGCCAGCAGTAGGTTACAGGGGTCTGTAGAAAAACTGTTTTTT.

The gene calls are TRBV10-3 and TRBJ1-1, with 8 bases aligning to TRBD1. The V gene's germline CDR1 is ENHRY and CDR2 SYGVKD. V gave up 5 bases and J gave up 0 bases; unmatched junction bases: 8. CDR3 length equals 16 residues. As DNA, the CDR3 is TGTGCCATCAGTCCGTTCCGACAGGGGATGAACACTGAAGCTTTCTTT. Translated, it gives CAISPFRQGMNTEAFF.

The CDR3 spells CAAAGDQDTQYF. DNA for the CDR3: TGTGCTGCAGCGGGAGATCAAGATACGCAGTATTTT. This chain links TRBV28 with TRBJ2-3; 8 bases are a match to TRBD2. The germline gives CDR1 MDHEN, CDR2 SYDVKM. The CDR3 is 12 residues long. Variable domain in full (rest from reference TRBV28 and TRBJ2-3): DVKVTQSSRYLVKRTGEKVFLECVQDMDHENMFWYRQDPGLGLRLIYFSYDVKMKEKGDIPEGYSVSREKKERFSLILESASTNQTSMYLCAAAGDQDTQYFGPGTRLTVL.

The CDR3 DNA reads as TGCAGCGTTGTACAATCGAACACTGAAGCTTTCTTT. Its protein is CSVVQSNTEAFF. This chain connects TRBV29-1 to TRBJ1-1, with D uncertain. CDR3 size: 12 residues. Trimming left V 4 bases short and J 1 base short, with 7 bases between. CDR1 is SQVTM and CDR2 is ANQGSEA in the germline V gene.

The gene calls are TRBV5-8 and TRBJ1-5; D gene ambiguous. Germline assignment: CDR1 SGHTS and CDR2 YDEGEE. Trimming shortened V by 4 bases and J by 4 bases, and 9 bases separated the two germline ends. This CDR3 has 13 residues. The CDR3: CASSRTGNQPQHF. For the CDR3, the DNA is TGTGCCAGCAGCCGAACGGGTAATCAGCCCCAGCATTTT.

This chain links TRBV18 with TRBJ1-5, with TRBD1 identical over 7 bases. The CDR3 consists of 14 residues. With V trimmed by 5 bases and J by 6 bases, 7 bases remained unmatched. Per germline, CDR1 KGHSH and CDR2 LQKENI. The CDR3 nucleotides are TGTGCCAGCTCAGCACAGGGGAAGGGTCAGCCCCAGCATTTT. Residues: CASSAQGKGQPQHF.